The 6 T cell receptor beta chains in this list originate from one sample, sequenced in a study of identical twins. Using its own MiXCR run on the 5' RACE reads, TCRdb lists one record per CDR3 protein. The sample lists approximately 490,000 distinct CDR3 sequences, around 22% occurring once. Separately, the same data were catalogued under a study of yellow fever vaccine responses in identical twins.

The sequenced material came from CD4+ T cells sorted from blood. The receptor source for this set is a woman aged 18 to 35 in good health.

In its sample, this clonotype was seen a few times. The J gene is TRBJ2-1, the V gene TRBV20-1; D call uncertain. This CDR3 contains 10 residues. Per the germline V gene, CDR1 is DFQATT and CDR2 is SNEGSKA (reference sequence). V was trimmed by 3 bases and J by 9 bases, leaving 6 bases between them. In DNA, the CDR3 is TGCAGTGCTAGTAGAGGTGAGCAGTTCTTC. It codes for CSASRGEQFF.

CDR3 sequence reads: CSAISGGAGEQFF. The CDR3 region has the DNA TGCAGTGCCATTAGCGGGGGGGCTGGTGAGCAGTTCTTC. The chain uses TRBV20-1 and TRBJ2-1; 11 bases align to TRBD2. The germline CDR1 and CDR2 sequences are DFQATT and SNEGSKA (reference sequence). The CDR3 runs to 13 residues. V trimming: 6 bases; J trimming: 9 bases; junction bases outside the gene matches: 7.

The V call is TRBV20-1, the J call TRBJ2-5; D unresolved. Germline V gene data show CDR1 as DFQATT and CDR2 as SNEGSKA (reference sequence). Trimming left V 3 bases short and J 2 bases short, with 7 bases between. CDR3 length: 12 residues. The CDR3 spells CSASSYQETQYF. For the CDR3, the DNA is TGCAGTGCTAGCTCCTATCAAGAGACCCAGTACTTC.

The chain carries TRBV27 and TRBJ1-5; TRBD1 is a possible D gene (5 bases). The V and J ends lost 4 bases and 7 bases respectively, with 11 bases between them. The CDR3 totals 13 residues. The germline V gene encodes CDR1 MNHEY and CDR2 SMNVEV (reference sequence). The CDR3 coding sequence is TGTGCCAGCAGTTATCGGGACTCCCAGCCCCAGCATTTT. As protein: CASSYRDSQPQHF.

This clonotype has only a few counts. The V gene is TRBV29-1, the J gene TRBJ2-1, with a tentative D call TRBD2 (5 bases). V gave up 5 bases and J gave up 2 bases, with 16 bases separating them. CDR1 and CDR2 from the germline V gene are SQVTM and ANQGSEA. This CDR3 region has 15 residues. CDR3 DNA: TGCAGCGTTTTTAAAGGGAGTAGCCCCTACAATGAGCAGTTCTTC. This sequence encodes CSVFKGSSPYNEQFF.

The CDR3 sequence: CASSSLQFNTGELFF. The CDR3 region has the DNA TGTGCCAGCAGCTCCCTCCAGTTCAACACCGGGGAGCTGTTTTTT. The chain links TRBV5-6 to TRBJ2-2; no firm D call. CDR1 is SGHDT and CDR2 is YYEEEE in the germline V gene. This CDR3 comprises 15 residues. Trimming took off 3 bases at V and 2 bases at J, with 11 bases between the two ends.